One sample yielded the 16 T cell receptor beta chains listed below, sequenced in a study of blood T cells in healthy people across ages. Alongside a J-beta primer mix, a sample-barcoded 5' primer served in a second PCR lasting 7 to 11 cycles. TCRdb re-called the 5' RACE reads through MiXCR, storing one row per CDR3 protein. The data show approximately 800,000 distinct CDR3 sequences, about 62% seen once. Source material: blood. The receptors come from a man aged 30 to 45 in good health.

The chain employs TRBV27 and TRBJ2-7; 8 bases are shared with TRBD1. This CDR3 is built from 15 residues. With 5 bases clipped from V and 2 bases from J, the junction kept 8 bases outside the gene matches. Germline assignment: CDR1 MNHEY and CDR2 SMNVEV (reference sequence). The CDR3 here is CASSSRQGKTYEQYF. The CDR3 DNA reads TGTGCCAGCAGTAGCAGACAGGGGAAAACCTACGAGCAGTACTTC.

This chain links TRBV7-2 with TRBJ2-1; possibly TRBD2 for D (7 bases). With 2 bases removed from V and 8 bases from J, the gap between germline ends came to 16 bases. The germline CDR1 and CDR2 sequences are SGHTA and FQGNSA. The CDR3 is 15 amino acids. The CDR3, as DNA: TGTGCCAGCAGCTTACGGTCCGGGGGGCGCGATGAGCAGTTCTTC. Protein sequence: CASSLRSGGRDEQFF.

The chain is built from TRBV12-3 or TRBV12-4 and TRBJ2-7, with unresolved D. Trimming took off 5 bases at V and 4 bases at J, with 15 bases between the two ends. This CDR3 contains 14 residues. CDR3 sequence: CASSHDGDFYEQYF. The DNA of the CDR3 is TGTGCCAGCAGTCACGACGGTGACTTTTACGAGCAGTACTTC.

The rearrangement joins TRBV20-1 to TRBJ2-7; 10 bases align to TRBD1. The assigned J gene may be wrong: the sequence end matches TRBJ2-4 better. The germline V gene has CDR1 DFQATT and CDR2 SNEGSKA (reference sequence). This CDR3 is 13 amino acids long. The CDR3 coding sequence is TGCAGTGCTGGGGACAGGGGTGAAAACATTCAGTACTTC. This codes for CSAGDRGENIQYF.

V and J are TRBV12-3 or TRBV12-4 and TRBJ2-5, with a weak D call TRBD1 (6 bases). The tail of the sequence fits TRBJ2-7 better, so the J call may be wrong. The length of the CDR3 is 15 residues. The CDR3: CASSLVITGYDEQYF. CDR3 DNA: TGTGCCAGCAGTTTAGTGATAACAGGGTACGACGAGCAGTACTTC.

This chain uses TRBV20-1 with TRBJ1-2, with a weak D call TRBD1 (6 bases). This CDR3 spans 13 amino acids. Germline values: CDR1 DFQATT, CDR2 SNEGSKA (reference sequence). Trimming removed 5 bases from V and 4 bases from J, with 14 bases in between. The CDR3 sequence is CSADETGRYGYTF. The CDR3, as DNA: TGCAGTGCTGATGAGACAGGCCGCTATGGCTACACCTTC.

The chain carries TRBV27 and TRBJ2-7; D perhaps matches TRBD2 (6 bases). The CDR3 runs to 13 residues. Germline V gene sequence: CDR1 MNHEY, CDR2 SMNVEV (reference sequence). Trimming stripped 5 bases from V and 2 bases from J, with 10 bases between. CDR3 loop: CASSHGGTYEQYF. The DNA of the CDR3 is TGTGCCAGCAGTCATGGGGGGACCTACGAGCAGTACTTC.

The chain links TRBV11-2 to TRBJ2-5; 8 bases are a match to TRBD1. Germline CDR1 and CDR2: SGHAT and FQNNGV. This CDR3 contains 15 residues. V shed 1 base, J shed 5 bases, and the junction held 6 bases outside the gene matches. The DNA for the CDR3 is TGTGCCAGCAGCTTAGCCCCAACAGGGGGGGAGACCCAGTACTTC. Translating gives CASSLAPTGGETQYF. The whole variable domain, remainder taken from reference TRBV11-2 and TRBJ2-5, is EAGVAQSPRYKIIEKRQSVAFWCNPISGHATLYWYQQILGQGPKLLIQFQNNGVVDDSQLPKDRFSAERLKGVDSTLKIQPAKLEDSAVYLCASSLAPTGGETQYFGPGTRLLVL.

The genes are TRBV4-3 and TRBJ2-6; a possible D gene is TRBD1 (6 bases). There are 17 residues in the CDR3. V was trimmed by 3 bases and J by 0 bases, leaving 12 bases between them. Germline V CDR1 and CDR2: LGHNA, YSLEER. CDR3 DNA: TGCGCCAGCAGCCAGGAGGAGGACAGCTCTGGGGCCAACGTCCTGACTTTC. It is translated as CASSQEEDSSGANVLTF.

CDR3 region: CAISESPTSGDQETQYF. The DNA for the CDR3 is TGTGCCATCAGTGAGTCCCCGACTAGCGGGGACCAAGAGACCCAGTACTTC. V usage is TRBV10-3 and J usage is TRBJ2-5; 11 bases match TRBD2. CDR3 length: 17 residues. The J segment lost 0 bases and the V segment lost 0 bases, leaving 3 bases of the junction unmatched. Germline CDR1 is ENHRY and CDR2 is SYGVKD.

A few counts support this clonotype. The V gene is TRBV21-1, the J gene TRBJ2-7; TRBD1 is taken as the D call from the table, unchecked against the DNA. TRBV21-1 is recorded as a pseudogene. The CDR3 length is 15 residues. CDR3 in amino acids: CASSLRDRVPYEQYF. The DNA of the CDR3 is TGTGCCAGCAGCCTCCGGGACCGTGTCCCCTACGAGCAGTACTTC.

This clonotype was seen a few times. The chain couples TRBV6-2 or TRBV6-3 to TRBJ2-7; 10 bases align to TRBD2. The CDR3 extends over 16 amino acids. Germline assignment: CDR1 MNHEY and CDR2 SVGEGT. J lost 3 bases, V lost 6 bases, and 11 bases had no gene match. DNA for the CDR3: TGTGCCAGCAGCGCAACCTTCCCTAGCGGGGGCTACGAGCAGTACTTC. Amino acid sequence: CASSATFPSGGYEQYF.

This clonotype was recorded many times. The chain is built from TRBV29-1 and TRBJ2-3; 7 nucleotides agree with TRBD2. This CDR3 has 14 residues. V dropped 2 bases and J dropped 4; count of bases not matched to a gene: 6. Germline V gene sequence: CDR1 SQVTM, CDR2 ANQGSEA. The CDR3 loop is CSVEKVGGADTQYF. DNA for the CDR3: TGCAGCGTTGAAAAAGTTGGGGGGGCAGATACGCAGTATTTT.

This clonotype was counted only a few times. V usage is TRBV10-3 and J usage is TRBJ1-2, with 9 bases aligning to TRBD1. Germline CDR1 and CDR2: ENHRY and SYGVKD. J lost 1 base, V lost 4 bases, and 16 bases had no gene match. CDR3 length equals 19 residues. This chain's CDR3 is CAISGKDRGSFEDNYGYTF. As DNA, the CDR3 is TGTGCCATCAGTGGAAAGGACAGGGGCTCATTTGAGGATAACTATGGCTACACCTTC.

This clonotype was seen more than once but under ten times. This chain uses TRBV7-2 with TRBJ2-1; 9 bases line up with TRBD1. Germline lookup yields CDR1 SGHTA and CDR2 FQGNSA. CDR3 length: 16 residues. J was trimmed by 5 bases and V by 4 bases; bases with no gene match: 9. CDR3 region: CASSWLRDRENNEQFF. The DNA for the CDR3 is TGTGCCAGCAGCTGGCTCCGGGACAGGGAAAACAATGAGCAGTTCTTC.

V gene TRBV29-1 combines with J gene TRBJ2-1; the match to TRBD1 covers 9 bases. The CDR3 sequence is 12 residues long. Trimming took 3 bases from V and 8 from J; bases not matched to a gene: 2. Germline values: CDR1 SQVTM, CDR2 ANQGSEA. The chain's CDR3 is CSVDGTGYEQFF. The CDR3 DNA reads as TGCAGCGTTGATGGGACAGGGTATGAGCAGTTCTTC.